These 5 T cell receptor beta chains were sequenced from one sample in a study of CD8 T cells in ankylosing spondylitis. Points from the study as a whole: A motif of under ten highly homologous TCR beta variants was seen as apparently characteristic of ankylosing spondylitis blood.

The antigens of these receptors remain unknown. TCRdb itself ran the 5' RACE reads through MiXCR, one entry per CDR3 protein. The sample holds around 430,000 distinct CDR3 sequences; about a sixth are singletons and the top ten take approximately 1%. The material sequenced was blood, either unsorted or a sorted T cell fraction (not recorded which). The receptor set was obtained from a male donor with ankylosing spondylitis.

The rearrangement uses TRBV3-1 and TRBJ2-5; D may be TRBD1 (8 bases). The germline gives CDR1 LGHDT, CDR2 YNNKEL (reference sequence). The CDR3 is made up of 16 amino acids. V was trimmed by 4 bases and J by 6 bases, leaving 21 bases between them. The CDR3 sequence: CASSRTGTGGGKTQYF. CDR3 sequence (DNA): TGTGCCAGCAGCCGGACCGGGACAGGCGGGGGCAAGACCCAGTACTTC.

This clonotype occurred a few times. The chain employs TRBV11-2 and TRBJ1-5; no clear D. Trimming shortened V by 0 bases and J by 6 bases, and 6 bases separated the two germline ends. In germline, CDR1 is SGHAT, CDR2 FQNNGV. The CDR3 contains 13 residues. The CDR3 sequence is CASSLDRGQPQHF. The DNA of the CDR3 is TGTGCCAGCAGCTTAGACCGTGGTCAGCCCCAGCATTTT.

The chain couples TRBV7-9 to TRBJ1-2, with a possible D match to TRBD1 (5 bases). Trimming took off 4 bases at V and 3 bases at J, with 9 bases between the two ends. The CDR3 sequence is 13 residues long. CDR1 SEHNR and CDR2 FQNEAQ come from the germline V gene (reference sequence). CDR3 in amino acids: CASSYRGHYGYTF. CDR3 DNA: TGTGCCAGCAGCTACCGGGGCCACTATGGCTACACCTTC. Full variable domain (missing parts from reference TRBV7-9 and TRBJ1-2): DTGVSQNPRHKITKRGQNVTFRCDPISEHNRLYWYRQTLGQGPEFLTYFQNEAQLEKSRLLSDRFSAERPKGSFSTLEIQRTEQGDSAMYLCASSYRGHYGYTFGSGTRLTVV.

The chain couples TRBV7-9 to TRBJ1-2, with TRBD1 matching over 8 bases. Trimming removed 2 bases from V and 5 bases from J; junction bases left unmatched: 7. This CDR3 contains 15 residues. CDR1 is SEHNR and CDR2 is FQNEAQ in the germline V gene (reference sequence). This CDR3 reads CASSLWRTGQYGYTF. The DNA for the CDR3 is TGTGCCAGCAGCTTATGGCGGACAGGGCAATATGGCTACACCTTC.

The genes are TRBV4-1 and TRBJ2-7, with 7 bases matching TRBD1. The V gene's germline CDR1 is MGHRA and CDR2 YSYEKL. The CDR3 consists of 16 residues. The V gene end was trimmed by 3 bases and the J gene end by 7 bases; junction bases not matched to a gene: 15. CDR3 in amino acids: CASSHPQGTAYGEQYF. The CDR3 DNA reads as TGCGCCAGCAGCCATCCTCAGGGGACAGCATACGGGGAGCAGTACTTC.